Listed below are T cell receptor beta chains from one sample, sequenced in a study of T-cell memory formation after mild COVID-19. TCRdb re-called the 5' RACE reads through MiXCR, storing one row per CDR3 protein. The repertoire holds under 300,000 distinct CDR3 sequences, with around 8% as singletons. Material for sequencing was PBMCs or a T cell subset sorted from them (not recorded which). The source of these receptors is a man aged 18 to 30 who had mild COVID-19 (a few samples of this study predate the infection). Cell type and time point are not known. The CDR3 runs from the conserved cysteine through the conserved F or W. D genes are given only for firm matches. The size field is filled for only some rows; it gives once, few, many or a size class.

d_call j_call clone_size v_call cdr3_aa cdr3_nt
. TRBJ2-1 . TRBV28 CASSFRIRSNNEQFF TGTGCCAGCAGTTTTAGGATCAGATCGAACAATGAGCAGTTCTTC
. TRBJ2-7 many TRBV3-1 CASSQDSGRQQYF TGTGCCAGCAGCCAAGATTCGGGCCGCCAGCAGTACTTC
. TRBJ2-7 . TRBV28 CASTEDVRSTYEQYF TGTGCCAGCACCGAAGACGTTCGCTCTACCTACGAGCAGTACTTC
TRBD2 TRBJ2-1 . TRBV12-3/TRBV12-4 CASSLIERGGGEQFF TGTGCCAGCAGTTTAATCGAGCGGGGGGGTGGTGAGCAGTTCTTC
. TRBJ2-7 few TRBV3-1 CASSQVLNPYEQYF TGTGCCAGCAGCCAAGTCCTTAACCCCTACGAGCAGTACTTC
TRBD1 TRBJ1-1 few TRBV7-9 CASSSDRGREAFF TGTGCCAGCAGCTCGGACAGGGGGCGAGAGGCTTTCTTT
. TRBJ2-2 . TRBV6-2/TRBV6-3 CASSSSAVNGELFF TGTGCCAGCAGTTCCTCCGCAGTAAACGGGGAGCTGTTTTTT
TRBD1 TRBJ2-2 . TRBV25-1 CASRQGAEGELFF TGTGCCAGCAGACAGGGGGCAGAAGGGGAGCTGTTTTTT
TRBD2 TRBJ2-5 few TRBV5-1 CASSWLAGGRQETQYF TGCGCCAGCAGCTGGCTGGCGGGGGGGCGCCAAGAGACCCAGTACTTC
. TRBJ1-1 . TRBV7-2 CASSLGEANTEAFF TGTGCCAGCAGCTTAGGGGAAGCGAACACTGAAGCTTTCTTT
. TRBJ1-1 many TRBV7-9 CASSLDGSLSTEAFF TGTGCCAGCAGCTTAGATGGGAGTCTTAGCACTGAAGCTTTCTTT
. TRBJ1-4 few TRBV20-1 CSAPPATNEKLFF TGCAGTGCCCCTCCGGCAACTAATGAAAAACTGTTTTTT
. TRBJ1-1 . TRBV20-1 CSAREGGANTEAFF TGCAGTGCTAGAGAGGGGGGGGCGAACACTGAAGCTTTCTTT
TRBD2 TRBJ2-3 many TRBV4-2 CASSQDVVGLGIQDTQYF TGTGCCAGCAGCCAAGATGTTGTGGGACTAGGTATTCAAGATACGCAGTATTTT
TRBD2 TRBJ2-4 few TRBV29-1 CSVEVGGGARENIQYF TGCAGCGTTGAAGTCGGCGGGGGAGCCCGGGAAAACATTCAGTACTTC
. TRBJ1-2 few TRBV29-1 CSGDRAWGGYTF TGCAGCGGTGACCGGGCTTGGGGTGGCTACACCTTC
. TRBJ2-3 few TRBV12-3/TRBV12-4 CASSLGSGLTDTQYF TGTGCCAGCAGTTTGGGTTCAGGGCTCACAGATACGCAGTATTTT
. TRBJ2-1 . TRBV29-1 CSVESQVLTNEQFF TGCAGCGTTGAGTCCCAGGTACTGACCAATGAGCAGTTCTTC
. TRBJ2-5 few TRBV5-1 CASSFSPVGTQYF TGCGCCAGCAGCTTTTCACCCGTCGGGACCCAGTACTTC
. TRBJ2-7 . TRBV7-2 CASSLEHSLYEQYF TGTGCCAGCAGCTTAGAGCATTCCCTCTACGAGCAGTACTTC
TRBD1 TRBJ2-7 few TRBV7-6 CASSPYVQGDYLYEQYF TGTGCCAGCAGCCCCTACGTTCAGGGGGATTACCTTTACGAGCAGTACTTC
. TRBJ2-2 few TRBV20-1 CSARISAGELFF TGCAGTGCTAGAATCTCCGCCGGGGAGCTGTTTTTT